The 17 T cell receptor beta chains below come from one sample, sequenced in a study of T cells in Graves' hyperthyroidism and ophthalmopathy (dated by TCRdb to 2018 to 2020). Libraries were prepared through multiplex PCR. Instrument used: Illumina HiSeq 2000. TCR beta CDR3 regions were amplified from RNA transcripts. The first round of RT-PCR for the TCR CDR3 was performed with the HTBI primer set and the Qiagen OneStep RT-PCR kit. TCRdb reanalyzed the raw reads on its own, using fastp at Q25 for trimming and MiXCR for clone calling, and kept in-frame beta chains. Duplicate CDR3 protein sequences are folded into a single record with the most common DNA and genes. For this sample there are some 210,000 distinct CDR3 sequences; 17% appear just once. The ten most abundant clones make up roughly 50% of the sample. Sequencing input: blood. These TCRs come from a man between 50 and 59 years old with Graves' hyperthyroidism.

This clonotype showed up many times. This chain joins TRBV2 and TRBJ2-7, with 8 bases matching TRBD1. Germline assignment: CDR1 SNHLY and CDR2 FYNNEI. The CDR3 length is 14 residues. The V segment lost 10 bases and the J segment 1 base; nucleotides outside the gene matches: 9. CDR3 loop: CATRLDRASYEQYF. The CDR3 DNA reads as TGTGCCACCCGCCTGGACAGGGCGTCCTACGAGCAGTACTTC.

This clonotype was seen at least ten times. The V gene is TRBV5-1, the J gene TRBJ2-2, with D uncertain. V shed 2 bases and J shed 0 bases, with 5 bases lying between them. From germline, CDR1 is SGHRS and CDR2 YFSETQ. The CDR3 spans 14 residues. The CDR3 spells CASSLNTNTGELFF. The CDR3 nucleotides are TGCGCCAGCAGCTTAAACACGAACACCGGGGAGCTGTTTTTT.

Ten or more counts support this clonotype. The chain has TRBV28 and TRBJ2-2; the match to TRBD1 covers 9 bases. Germline CDR1 and CDR2: MDHEN and SYDVKM. The CDR3 spans 14 residues. The V and J ends lost 6 bases and 6 bases, in that order; junction bases with no gene match: 5. CDR3 DNA sequence: TGTGCCAGCAGGGGAACAGGGGGCTCCGGGGAGCTGTTTTTT. Translated, it gives CASRGTGGSGELFF.

This clonotype was detected many times. This CDR3 is CASSEGGQGNSPLHF. The CDR3 bases are TGTGCCAGCAGTGAAGGCGGACAGGGTAATTCACCCCTCCACTTT. The chain couples TRBV25-1 to TRBJ1-6; TRBD1 matches at 8 bases. J lost 6 bases, V lost 2 bases, and 3 bases had no gene match. The CDR3 extends over 15 amino acids. Looked up from germline, CDR1 is MGHDK and CDR2 is SYGVNS. The full variable domain, completed using reference TRBV25-1 and TRBJ1-6, is EADIYQTPRYLVIGTGKKITLECSQTMGHDKMYWYQQDPGMELHLIHYSYGVNSTEKGDLSSESTVSRIRTEHFPLTLESARPSHTSQYLCASSEGGQGNSPLHFGNGTRLTVT.

This clonotype was counted at least ten times. V usage is TRBV27 and J usage is TRBJ2-3; 13 bases fit TRBD2. CDR3 length: 17 residues. From germline, CDR1 is MNHEY and CDR2 SMNVEV (reference sequence). Unmatched junction bases numbered 8, after V lost 5 bases and J lost 3 bases. For the CDR3, the DNA is TGTGCCAGCAGTCCGTTTCTGACTAGCGGGAGGACAGATACGCAGTATTTT. Amino acid sequence: CASSPFLTSGRTDTQYF.

The rearrangement links TRBV7-9 to TRBJ2-1; 8 positions match TRBD1. With 5 bases clipped from V and 3 bases from J, the junction kept 12 bases outside the gene matches. The germline V gene has CDR1 SEHNR and CDR2 FQNEAQ (reference sequence). The CDR3 has 17 residues. In DNA, the CDR3 is TGTGCCAGCAGCCCCGACAGGGGTACGGAATTCTACAATGAGCAGTTCTTC. Its protein is CASSPDRGTEFYNEQFF. Based on the CDR3 plus reference TRBV7-9 and TRBJ2-1, the full variable domain is DTGVSQNPRHKITKRGQNVTFRCDPISEHNRLYWYRQTLGQGPEFLTYFQNEAQLEKSRLLSDRFSAERPKGSFSTLEIQRTEQGDSAMYLCASSPDRGTEFYNEQFFGPGTRLTVL.

This clonotype was seen many times. This may stem from a read error, because a much larger clone lies one nucleotide away. The chain combines TRBV11-2 with TRBJ2-1; 12 bases are shared with TRBD2. The length of the CDR3 is 16 residues. The germline CDR1 and CDR2 sequences are SGHAT and FQNNGV. The V segment lost 7 bases and the J segment 6 bases; nucleotides outside the gene matches: 10. The CDR3 loop is CASNPPSGRAVNEQFF. DNA of the CDR3: TGTGCCAGCAACCCACCTAGCGGGAGGGCTGTCAATGAGCAGTTCTTC.

A few counts support this clonotype. This chain links TRBV5-4 with TRBJ2-5; either TRBD1 or TRBD2 may fit D (5 bases each). Trimming removed 4 bases at V and 5 bases at J, with 15 bases between. The CDR3 spans 14 residues. CDR1 SGHNT and CDR2 YYREEE come from the germline V gene (reference sequence). Here the CDR3 DNA reads TGTGCCAGCAGCCGGGACCCACCCACGGAGACCCAGTACTTC. It specifies CASSRDPPTETQYF.

J is TRBJ1-1 and V is TRBV7-2; D unresolved. The CDR3 sequence is 13 residues long. Trimming took off 1 base at V and 5 bases at J, with 8 bases between the two ends. Germline loops: CDR1 SGHTA, CDR2 FQGNSA. As DNA, the CDR3 is TGTGCCAGCAGCTTAGACTGGGGTACTGAAGCTTTCTTT. Protein product: CASSLDWGTEAFF.

Comments on this clonotype: A much larger clone is a single base away; this may be a read error. The rearrangement uses TRBV2 and TRBJ2-7, with unresolved D. The CDR3 sequence is 14 residues long. CDR1 is SNHLY and CDR2 is FYNNEI in the germline V gene. V was cut by 2 bases and J by 0 bases, with 8 bases left in between. CDR3 bases: TGTGCCAGCAGTGAAATGTTTAGCTCCTACGAGCAGTACTTC. Translation gives CASSEMFSSYEQYF.

This clonotype has at least ten counts. The V call is TRBV11-2, the J call TRBJ2-2, with 11 bases aligning to TRBD1. CDR1 is SGHAT, CDR2 FQNNGV, per germline. J gave up 3 bases and V 4 bases, and 1 base lay outside the gene matches. The CDR3 runs to 15 residues. The CDR3 loop is CASSWTGGYTGELFF. DNA for the CDR3: TGTGCCAGCAGCTGGACAGGGGGCTACACCGGGGAGCTGTTTTTT.

The sample holds many counts of this clonotype. The chain uses TRBV7-2 and TRBJ2-3; the D is unclear. The CDR3 loop spans 16 amino acids. Germline-derived CDR1 and CDR2 are SGHTA and FQGNSA. V was shortened by 3 bases and J by 5 bases, with 18 bases between the two germline ends. This CDR3 is CASSFSWMQMGDTQYF. In nucleotides, the CDR3 is TGTGCCAGCAGCTTTAGCTGGATGCAAATGGGAGATACGCAGTATTTT.

This clonotype was found many times. CDR3 nucleotides: TGTGCCAGCAGCATCCGGGACCCTGTCTACAATGAGCAGTTCTTC. This translates into CASSIRDPVYNEQFF. This chain uses TRBV7-2 with TRBJ2-1; D could derive from TRBD1 or TRBD2 (5 bases each). Trimming stripped 5 bases from V and 3 bases from J, with 14 bases between. CDR1 and CDR2 (germline): SGHTA, FQGNSA. The CDR3 totals 15 residues. The whole variable domain, remainder taken from reference TRBV7-2 and TRBJ2-1, is GAGVSQSPSNKVTEKGKDVELRCDPISGHTALYWYRQSLGQGLEFLIYFQGNSAPDKSGLPSDRFSAERTGGSVSTLTIQRTQQEDSAVYLCASSIRDPVYNEQFFGPGTRLTVL.

The rearrangement links TRBV29-1 to TRBJ2-7; D is unresolved. Germline CDR1 reads SQVTM; CDR2 reads ANQGSEA. V gave up 1 base and J gave up 7 bases, with 11 bases separating them. The CDR3 extends over 12 amino acids. The CDR3 loop is CSVEGWKGEQYF. Written as DNA, the CDR3 is TGCAGCGTTGAAGGGTGGAAAGGGGAGCAGTACTTC.

This clonotype was seen ten or more times. The chain carries TRBV2 and TRBJ2-2; 8 positions match TRBD2. The CDR3 loop spans 14 amino acids. Germline CDR1 SNHLY, CDR2 FYNNEI. Trimming at V came to 8 bases and at J to 4 bases, leaving 6 bases not matched to a gene. In DNA, the CDR3 is TGTGCCAGCGGGACGGGAGGGGTCACCGGGGAGCTGTTTTTT. Its protein is CASGTGGVTGELFF.

This clonotype was seen only a few times. The chain joins TRBV29-1 to TRBJ1-2; TRBD1 might be the D (5 bases). CDR1 is SQVTM and CDR2 is ANQGSEA in the germline V gene. This CDR3 has 15 residues. The V gene lost 4 bases and the J gene lost 2 bases, with 17 bases spanning the gap. DNA for the CDR3: TGCAGCGTTGTCTTGGACAACCTATTAAACTATGGCTACACCTTC. Translation: CSVVLDNLLNYGYTF.

The J gene is TRBJ2-7, the V gene TRBV29-1, with 14 positions matching TRBD2. The CDR3 is 16 amino acids. CDR1 is SQVTM and CDR2 is ANQGSEA in the germline V gene. J gave up 3 bases and V 3 bases, and 7 bases lay outside the gene matches. The DNA of the CDR3 is TGCAGCGTTGATGGCGGACTAGCGGGAGGCTACTACGAGCAGTACTTC. This codes for CSVDGGLAGGYYEQYF.